A selection of T cell receptor beta chains follows, all from one sample in a study of T cell repertoires in cytomegalovirus infection. TCRdb re-called the reads with MiXCR, one entry per CDR3 protein. This repertoire shows approximately 490,000 distinct CDR3 sequences, about 11% found once; its top ten account for roughly 10%. The sample comprised PBMCs. These receptors were taken from a human donor in good health (CMV status not recorded). Some clones in this sample may be carry-over from other donors' samples. CDR3s include the opening cysteine and the closing phenylalanine or tryptophan. The D gene is left open where the match is weak. Clone size appears in some rows only: once, few, many, or a class for an expanded clone.

few,TRBV24-1,TRBJ2-5,TRBD1,CATSDSPGQQETQYF,TGTGCCACCAGTGATTCTCCGGGACAGCAAGAGACCCAGTACTTC
many,TRBV28,TRBJ1-5,NA,CASSLPDFGNQPQHF,TGTGCCAGCAGTCTTCCTGACTTTGGCAATCAGCCCCAGCATTTT
few,TRBV29-1,TRBJ2-3,NA,CSAPPAASTDTQYF,TGCAGCGCGCCGCCGGCAGCCAGCACAGATACGCAGTATTTT
many,TRBV7-3,TRBJ2-7,NA,CASSLNGRGPYEQYF,TGTGCCAGCAGCTTAAATGGGAGAGGGCCCTACGAGCAGTACTTC
many,TRBV7-2,TRBJ2-2,TRBD2,CASSLLAGGPRTGELFF,TGTGCCAGCAGCCTACTAGCGGGGGGGCCAAGGACCGGGGAGCTGTTTTTT
few,TRBV6-6,TRBJ2-6,NA,CASSYPLRRSSGANVLTF,TGTGCCAGCAGTTACCCACTGCGGCGCAGCTCTGGGGCCAACGTCCTGACTTTC
many,TRBV7-2,TRBJ2-3,NA,CASSSGADTQYF,TGTGCCAGCAGCTCAGGGGCAGATACGCAGTATTTT
many,TRBV5-4,TRBJ2-4,NA,CASTNGTVREYF,TGTGCCAGCACCAATGGGACTGTAAGGGAGTACTTC
few,TRBV19,TRBJ2-1,TRBD1,CASSTGQGFEDEQFF,TGTGCCAGTAGTACGGGACAGGGATTCGAAGATGAGCAGTTCTTC
few,TRBV18,TRBJ2-5,NA,CASSPQETETQYF,TGTGCCAGCTCACCACAGGAAACAGAGACCCAGTACTTC
few,TRBV7-6,TRBJ1-1,NA,CASSPQGPVFTEAFF,TGTGCCAGCAGTCCACAGGGCCCCGTCTTCACTGAAGCTTTCTTT
many,TRBV7-2,TRBJ2-5,NA,CASTRAGPGETQYF,TGTGCCAGCACTCGGGCGGGGCCCGGGGAGACCCAGTACTTC
many,TRBV7-6,TRBJ1-1,TRBD1,CASSSRQGSDTEAFF,TGTGCCAGCAGCTCCCGACAGGGTAGTGACACTGAAGCTTTCTTT
many,TRBV6-1,TRBJ1-3,NA,CASSRDLGSIYF,TGTGCCAGCAGTCGGGATTTGGGTTCCATATATTTT
many,TRBV15,TRBJ2-1,NA,CATSRERYSVDNEQFF,TGTGCCACCAGCAGAGAACGATACTCCGTGGACAATGAGCAGTTCTTC
NA,TRBV2,TRBJ2-4,TRBD2,CASRASGTGKNIQYF,TGTGCCAGCAGGGCTAGCGGGACGGGCAAAAACATTCAGTACTTC
NA,TRBV5-1,TRBJ2-3,TRBD1,CASSPRGTASTDTQYF,TGCGCCAGCAGCCCCAGGGGGACGGCGAGCACAGATACGCAGTATTTT
many,TRBV12-3/TRBV12-4,TRBJ2-3,NA,CASSLLGDTQYF,TGTGCCAGCAGCTTATTAGGAGATACGCAGTATTTT
many,TRBV11-2,TRBJ2-1,TRBD2,CASSFMTSGRTSEQFF,TGTGCCAGCAGCTTTATGACTAGCGGGAGAACCTCTGAGCAGTTCTTC
NA,TRBV19,TRBJ1-5,NA,CASSGSARNQPQHF,TGTGCCAGTAGCGGGTCTGCCCGGAATCAGCCCCAGCATTTT
many,TRBV7-8,TRBJ1-2,NA,CASSQGGGISYGYTF,TGTGCCAGCAGCCAAGGGGGGGGAATTAGTTATGGCTACACCTTC
many,TRBV14,TRBJ2-2,TRBD2,CASSQDLLAGGELFF,TGTGCCAGCAGCCAAGATCTGCTAGCGGGAGGGGAGCTGTTTTTT
many,TRBV11-2,TRBJ1-4,NA,CASSLDSESATNEKLFF,TGTGCCAGCAGCTTAGATTCAGAATCCGCAACTAATGAAAAACTGTTTTTT
many,TRBV7-3,TRBJ2-6,NA,CASSRDTSSGANVLTF,TGTGCCAGCAGCCGGGACACCTCCTCTGGGGCCAACGTCCTGACTTTC
many,TRBV6-2/TRBV6-3,TRBJ1-5,TRBD1,CASSYPTGGRQPQHF,TGTGCCAGCAGTTACCCGACAGGGGGCAGGCAGCCCCAGCATTTT
few,TRBV12-3/TRBV12-4,TRBJ2-1,TRBD2,CASSPGVRGGHEQFF,TGTGCCAGCAGCCCAGGGGTCCGGGGGGGCCATGAGCAGTTCTTC
few,TRBV12-3/TRBV12-4,TRBJ2-4,NA,CASTRSGAKNIQYF,TGTGCCAGCACCCGGAGCGGAGCCAAAAACATTCAGTACTTC
many,TRBV20-1,TRBJ2-1,NA,CSVRSPGNYNEQFF,TGCAGTGTACGGAGCCCGGGTAACTACAATGAGCAGTTCTTC
many,TRBV29-1,TRBJ2-3,NA,CSVEWSTDTQYF,TGCAGCGTTGAATGGAGCACAGATACGCAGTATTTT
many,TRBV4-1,TRBJ2-3,NA,CASSRGRKSTTDTQYF,TGCGCCAGCAGCCGCGGACGGAAGTCCACAACAGATACGCAGTATTTT
many,TRBV11-2,TRBJ2-7,NA,CASSLMYTMNEQYF,TGTGCCAGCAGCTTAATGTACACGATGAACGAGCAGTACTTC
many,TRBV6-1,TRBJ2-1,TRBD1,CASSEGTGAYNEQFF,TGTGCCAGCAGTGAAGGGACAGGGGCTTACAATGAGCAGTTCTTC
few,TRBV5-4,TRBJ2-5,TRBD1,CASSLGGDRGLGETQYF,TGTGCCAGCAGCTTGGGGGGGGACAGGGGGCTGGGTGAGACCCAGTACTTC
many,TRBV5-1,TRBJ1-2,NA,CASSLGQAEYGYTF,TGCGCCAGCAGCTTGGGACAGGCAGAATATGGCTACACCTTC
many,TRBV7-2,TRBJ1-1,NA,CASSLEAMAFF,TGTGCCAGCAGCTTAGAGGCGATGGCTTTCTTT
many,TRBV7-2,TRBJ2-1,TRBD2,CASSRAGGSYNEQFF,TGTGCCAGCAGCCGAGCGGGAGGCTCCTACAATGAGCAGTTCTTC
NA,TRBV6-5,TRBJ1-1,TRBD1,CASTREGGGDTEAFF,TGTGCCAGCACAAGGGAGGGAGGGGGCGACACTGAAGCTTTCTTT
many,TRBV20-1,TRBJ2-3,NA,CSARSGSTDTQYF,TGCAGTGCGAGGAGCGGTAGCACAGATACGCAGTATTTT
few,TRBV28,TRBJ2-3,TRBD2,CASSFVLAGGSRAQYF,TGTGCCAGCAGTTTTGTACTGGCGGGAGGGTCGAGGGCGCAGTATTTT
many,TRBV7-2,TRBJ2-5,TRBD2,CASSLQAGGGETQYF,TGTGCCAGCAGCTTACAGGCGGGAGGAGGAGAGACCCAGTACTTC
NA,TRBV3-1,TRBJ2-3,NA,CASSQGADTQYF,TGTGCCAGCAGCCAAGGAGCGGATACGCAGTATTTT
many,TRBV19,TRBJ1-1,NA,CASSWTRYMNTEAFF,TGTGCCAGTAGTTGGACTAGGTACATGAACACTGAAGCTTTCTTT
many,TRBV5-1,TRBJ2-1,TRBD2,CASSLMPSGSNEQFF,TGCGCCAGCAGCTTAATGCCTAGCGGATCCAATGAGCAGTTCTTC
few,TRBV12-3/TRBV12-4,TRBJ1-2,TRBD1,CASRPYARTPGQGVGYTF,TGTGCCAGCAGGCCTTATGCCAGGACTCCGGGACAGGGGGTTGGCTACACCTTC
many,TRBV6-5,TRBJ2-3,TRBD2,CASSYALAMNTDTQYF,TGTGCCAGCAGTTACGCACTAGCGATGAATACAGATACGCAGTATTTT
NA,TRBV4-1,TRBJ2-7,TRBD2,CASSQERLTSGLPYEQYF,TGCGCCAGCAGCCAAGAGAGGCTGACTAGCGGGCTCCCCTACGAGCAGTACTTC
many,TRBV20-1,TRBJ2-6,NA,CSPWGRQSSGANVLTF,TGCAGCCCATGGGGCCGGCAAAGCTCTGGGGCCAACGTCCTGACTTTC
many,TRBV10-3,TRBJ1-1,NA,CAINGGGGNTEAFF,TGTGCCATCAATGGGGGCGGTGGGAACACTGAAGCTTTCTTT
NA,TRBV6-5,TRBJ2-1,NA,CASSEDWYNEQFF,TGTGCCAGCAGCGAGGACTGGTACAATGAGCAGTTCTTC
many,TRBV7-3,TRBJ1-6,NA,CASSSVGGSPLHF,TGTGCCAGCAGCTCGGTTGGTGGTTCACCCCTCCACTTT
NA,TRBV6-1,TRBJ2-5,NA,CASSGLSQETQYF,TGTGCCAGCAGTGGGCTGTCCCAAGAGACCCAGTACTTC
NA,TRBV27,TRBJ1-2,NA,CASSLNRVLGYTF,TGTGCCAGCAGTTTAAACAGGGTTCTTGGCTACACCTTC
NA,TRBV10-3,TRBJ1-1,NA,CAIGGGTEAFF,TGTGCCATCGGTGGAGGTACTGAAGCTTTCTTT
NA,TRBV20-1,TRBJ1-2,NA,CSARAGEEDYGYTF,TGCAGTGCTAGAGCCGGGGAGGAGGACTATGGCTACACCTTC
many,TRBV6-1,TRBJ2-7,TRBD1,CASRRGQGFDEQYF,TGTGCCAGCAGGAGGGGACAGGGGTTCGACGAGCAGTACTTC
few,TRBV6-5,TRBJ2-3,TRBD2,CASSYQAGGPTDTQYF,TGTGCCAGCAGTTATCAAGCGGGAGGGCCGACAGATACGCAGTATTTT
many,TRBV12-3/TRBV12-4,TRBJ1-2,NA,CASSRPGTDGYGYTF,TGTGCCAGCAGCCGACCAGGGACGGACGGCTATGGCTACACCTTC